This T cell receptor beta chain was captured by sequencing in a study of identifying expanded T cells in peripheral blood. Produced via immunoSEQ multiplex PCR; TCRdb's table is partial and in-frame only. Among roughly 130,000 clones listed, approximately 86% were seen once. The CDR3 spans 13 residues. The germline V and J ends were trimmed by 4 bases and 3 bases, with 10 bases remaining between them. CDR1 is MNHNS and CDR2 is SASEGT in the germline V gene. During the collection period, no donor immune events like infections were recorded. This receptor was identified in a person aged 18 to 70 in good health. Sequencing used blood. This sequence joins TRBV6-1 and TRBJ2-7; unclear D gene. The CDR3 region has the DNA TGTGCCAGCAGTGCCCCAGGAATCTACGAGCAGTACTTC. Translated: CASSAPGIYEQYF.